The clone carrying this TCR beta chain has only a few counts. The antigen is unknown. The culture ran for 10 days before CD4+ T cells were isolated. Having tested negative for nucleocapsid antibodies, the vaccine recipients showed no prior SARS-CoV-2 infection. Generated by immunoSEQ multiplex PCR, the TCRdb table keeps only in-frame clones and is missing some. The sample shows 70,000 to 75,000 clones, 77% of them seen only once. V trimming: 3 bases; J trimming: 0 bases; junction bases outside the gene matches: 16. CDR1 and CDR2 from the germline V gene are MGHRA and YSYEKL. The CDR3 length is 21 residues. The data were taken from a study of vaccination effects on CD4 cells after COVID-19.

Specimen: CD4+ T cells from PBMCs cultured without peptide, collected before COVID-19 vaccination. This receptor was identified in a human donor who received a COVID-19 vaccine. The rearrangement joins TRBV4-1 to TRBJ2-1, with 11 bases that match TRBD2. The CDR3 loop reads CASSHNKGGSGGAFSYNEQFF. The CDR3 coding sequence is TGCGCCAGCAGCCACAACAAAGGGGGTAGCGGGGGGGCCTTCTCCTACAATGAGCAGTTCTTC.